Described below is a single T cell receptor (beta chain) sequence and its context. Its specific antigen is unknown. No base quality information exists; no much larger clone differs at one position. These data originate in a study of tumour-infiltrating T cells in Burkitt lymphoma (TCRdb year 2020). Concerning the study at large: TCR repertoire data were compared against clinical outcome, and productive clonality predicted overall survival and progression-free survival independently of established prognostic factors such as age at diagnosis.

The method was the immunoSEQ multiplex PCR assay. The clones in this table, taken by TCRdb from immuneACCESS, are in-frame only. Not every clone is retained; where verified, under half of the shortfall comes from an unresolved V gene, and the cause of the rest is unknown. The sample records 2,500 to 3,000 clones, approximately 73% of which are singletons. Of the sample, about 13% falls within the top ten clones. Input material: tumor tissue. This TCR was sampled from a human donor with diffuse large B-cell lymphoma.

The nucleotide sequence is TGTGCCAGCAGCCAGGGAGAGGACACCGCCTACGAGCAGTACTTC. It specifies CASSQGEDTAYEQYF. The sequence joins TRBV4-2 to TRBJ2-7; the D segment may tentatively be TRBD1 or TRBD2, each giving 5 matched bases. The CDR1 and CDR2 encoded by the germline V gene are LGHNA and YNFKEQ. V loses 3 bases, J loses 2 bases, and the germline ends lie 14 bases apart. The CDR3 runs 15 amino acids, cysteine and phenylalanine included. Only CDR3 DNA is held: 45 bases, read in frame from base 1.